This T cell receptor beta chain was identified in a study of cytomegalovirus exposure and HLA in healthy donors. The V end was cut by 1 base, the J end by 5 bases, with 11 bases between. The CDR3 runs to 14 residues. The V gene's germline CDR1 is SGHVS and CDR2 FQNEAQ. PCR involved 60 Vbeta and 13 Jbeta primers. Produced via immunoSEQ multiplex PCR; TCRdb's table is partial and in-frame only. This table holds roughly 200,000 clones, around three quarters found once. With respect to this clone: Its antigen is unidentified.

Notes on the study in general: With later analysis, a missense DCLRE1C variant became linked to TCR beta V- and J-gene trimming. Cytomegalovirus association was assigned to approximately 160 TCR beta chains. HLA allele associations emerged for around 15,000 TCR beta sequences in a later analysis, at 0.05 false discovery rate.

The chain joins TRBV7-8 to TRBJ2-5; the D is unclear. The sequencing input was PBMCs. This TCR derives from a middle-aged man in good health and CMV-seronegative. The CDR3 protein is CASSLEAALETQYF. The CDR3 nucleotides read TGTGCCAGCAGCTTAGAGGCGGCTCTGGAGACCCAGTACTTC.